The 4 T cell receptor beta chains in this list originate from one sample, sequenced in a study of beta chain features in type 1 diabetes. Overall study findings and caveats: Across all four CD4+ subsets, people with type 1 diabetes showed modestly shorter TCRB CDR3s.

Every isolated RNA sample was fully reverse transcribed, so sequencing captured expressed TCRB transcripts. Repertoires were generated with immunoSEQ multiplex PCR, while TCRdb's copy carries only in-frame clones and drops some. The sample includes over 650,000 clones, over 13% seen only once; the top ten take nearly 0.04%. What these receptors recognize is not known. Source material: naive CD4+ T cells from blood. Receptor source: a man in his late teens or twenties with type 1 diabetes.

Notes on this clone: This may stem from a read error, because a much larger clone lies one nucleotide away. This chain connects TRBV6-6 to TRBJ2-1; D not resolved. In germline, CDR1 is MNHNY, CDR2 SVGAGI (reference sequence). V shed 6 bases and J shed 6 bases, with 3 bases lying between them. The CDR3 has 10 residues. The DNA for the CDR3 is TGTGCCAGCAGCTCCAATGAGCAGTTCTTC. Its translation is CASSSNEQFF.

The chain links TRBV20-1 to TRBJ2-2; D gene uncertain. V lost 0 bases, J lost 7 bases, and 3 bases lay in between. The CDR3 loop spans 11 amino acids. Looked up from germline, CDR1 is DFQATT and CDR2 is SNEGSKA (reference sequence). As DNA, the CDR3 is TGCAGTGCTAGAGAGGTCGGGGAGCTGTTTTTT. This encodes CSAREVGELFF.

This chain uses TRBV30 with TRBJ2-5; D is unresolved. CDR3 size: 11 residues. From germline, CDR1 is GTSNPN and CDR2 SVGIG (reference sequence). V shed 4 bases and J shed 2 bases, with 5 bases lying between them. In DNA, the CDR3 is TGTGCCTGGAAAGGGCAAGAGACCCAGTACTTC. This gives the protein CAWKGQETQYF.

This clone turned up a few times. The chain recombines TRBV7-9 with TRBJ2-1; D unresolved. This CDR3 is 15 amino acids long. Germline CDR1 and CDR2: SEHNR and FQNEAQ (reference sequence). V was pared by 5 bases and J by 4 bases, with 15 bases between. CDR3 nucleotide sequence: TGTGCCAGCAGCACGAATCAAGGACGGTACAATGAGCAGTTCTTC. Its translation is CASSTNQGRYNEQFF. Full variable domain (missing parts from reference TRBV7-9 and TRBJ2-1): DTGVSQNPRHKITKRGQNVTFRCDPISEHNRLYWYRQTLGQGPEFLTYFQNEAQLEKSRLLSDRFSAERPKGSFSTLEIQRTEQGDSAMYLCASSTNQGRYNEQFFGPGTRLTVL.